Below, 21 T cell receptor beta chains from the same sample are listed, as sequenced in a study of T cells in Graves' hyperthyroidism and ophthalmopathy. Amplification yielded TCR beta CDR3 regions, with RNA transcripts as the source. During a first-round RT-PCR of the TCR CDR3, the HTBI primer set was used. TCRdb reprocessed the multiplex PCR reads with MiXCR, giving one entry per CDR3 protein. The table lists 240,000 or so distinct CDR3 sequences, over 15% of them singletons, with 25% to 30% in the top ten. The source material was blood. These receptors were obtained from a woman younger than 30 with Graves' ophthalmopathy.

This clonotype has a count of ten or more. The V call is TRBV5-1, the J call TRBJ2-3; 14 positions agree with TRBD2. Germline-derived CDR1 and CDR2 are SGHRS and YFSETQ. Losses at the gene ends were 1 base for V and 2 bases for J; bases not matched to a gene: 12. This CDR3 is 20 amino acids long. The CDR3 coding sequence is TGCGCCAGCAGCTTGTACGGACTAGCGGGAGGTAGTGAGGACACAGATACGCAGTATTTT. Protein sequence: CASSLYGLAGGSEDTDTQYF.

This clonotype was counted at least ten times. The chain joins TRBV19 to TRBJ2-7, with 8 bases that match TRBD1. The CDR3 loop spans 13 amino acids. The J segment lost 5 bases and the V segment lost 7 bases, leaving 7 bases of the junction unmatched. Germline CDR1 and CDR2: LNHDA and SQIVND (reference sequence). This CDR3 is CASKQAGGDEQYF. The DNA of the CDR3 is TGTGCCAGTAAACAGGCAGGGGGCGACGAGCAGTACTTC.

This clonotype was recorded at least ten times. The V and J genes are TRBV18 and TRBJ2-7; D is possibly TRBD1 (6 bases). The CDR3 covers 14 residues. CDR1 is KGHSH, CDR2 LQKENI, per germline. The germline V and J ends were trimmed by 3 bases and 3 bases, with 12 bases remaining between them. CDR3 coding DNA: TGTGCCAGCTCACCCGGGACACCAGACTACGAGCAGTACTTC. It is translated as CASSPGTPDYEQYF.

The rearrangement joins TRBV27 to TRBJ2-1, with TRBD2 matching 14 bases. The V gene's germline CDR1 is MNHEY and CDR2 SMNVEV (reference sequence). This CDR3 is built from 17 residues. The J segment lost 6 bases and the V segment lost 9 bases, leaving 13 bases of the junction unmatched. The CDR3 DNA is TGTGCCAGAAGTACAGATCCGGGACTAGCGGGAGCCAATGAGCAGTTCTTC. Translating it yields CARSTDPGLAGANEQFF.

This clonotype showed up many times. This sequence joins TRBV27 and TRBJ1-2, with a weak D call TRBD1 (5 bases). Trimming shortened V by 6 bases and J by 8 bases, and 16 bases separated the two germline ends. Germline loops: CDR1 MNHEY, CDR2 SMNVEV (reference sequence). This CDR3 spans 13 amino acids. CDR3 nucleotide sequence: TGTGCCAGCAGAAGGGAAGGGGTTTTAGGCTACACCTTC. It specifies CASRREGVLGYTF.

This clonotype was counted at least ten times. CDR3 nucleotides: TGTGCCAGCAGCGGCATGACAGGCGGAATGAGTGGCTACACCTTC. Translated, it gives CASSGMTGGMSGYTF. J is TRBJ1-2 and V is TRBV7-9; D perhaps matches TRBD1 (6 bases). There are 15 residues in the CDR3. The germline V gene has CDR1 SEHNR and CDR2 FQNEAQ (reference sequence). Trimming took 5 bases from V and 7 from J, leaving 20 bases between them.

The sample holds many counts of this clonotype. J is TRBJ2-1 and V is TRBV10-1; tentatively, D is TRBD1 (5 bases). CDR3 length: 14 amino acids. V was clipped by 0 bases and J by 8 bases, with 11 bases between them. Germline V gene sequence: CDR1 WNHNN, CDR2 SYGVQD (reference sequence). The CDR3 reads CASSESTQGYEQFF. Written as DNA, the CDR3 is TGCGCCAGCAGTGAGTCGACCCAGGGTTATGAGCAGTTCTTC.

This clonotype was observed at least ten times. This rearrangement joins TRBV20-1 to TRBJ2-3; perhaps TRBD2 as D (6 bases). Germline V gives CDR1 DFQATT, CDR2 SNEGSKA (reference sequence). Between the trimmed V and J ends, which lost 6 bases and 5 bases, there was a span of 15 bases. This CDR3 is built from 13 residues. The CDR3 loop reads CSATTRAVDTQYF. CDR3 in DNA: TGCAGTGCGACGACTAGGGCGGTAGATACGCAGTATTTT.

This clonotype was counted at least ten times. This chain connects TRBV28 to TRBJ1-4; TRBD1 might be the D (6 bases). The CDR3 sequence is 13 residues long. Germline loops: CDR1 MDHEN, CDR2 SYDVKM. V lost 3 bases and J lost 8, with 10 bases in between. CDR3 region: CASSLNGGEKLFF. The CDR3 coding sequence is TGTGCCAGCAGTTTGAATGGGGGCGAAAAACTGTTTTTT.

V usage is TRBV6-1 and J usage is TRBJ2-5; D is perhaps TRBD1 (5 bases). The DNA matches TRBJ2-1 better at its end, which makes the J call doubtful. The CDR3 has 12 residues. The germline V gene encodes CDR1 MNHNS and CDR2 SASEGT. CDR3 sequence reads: CASSEGGETQFF. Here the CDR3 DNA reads TGTGCCAGCAGTGAAGGGGGCGAGACCCAGTTCTTC.

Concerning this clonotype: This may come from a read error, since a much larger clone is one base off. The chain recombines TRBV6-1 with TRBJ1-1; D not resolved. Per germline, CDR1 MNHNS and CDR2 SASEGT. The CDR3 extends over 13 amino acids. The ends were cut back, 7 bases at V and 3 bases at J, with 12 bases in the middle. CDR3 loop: CASNFGGYTEAFF. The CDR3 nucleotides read TGTGCCAGCAACTTCGGCGGTTACACTGAAGCTTTCTTT.

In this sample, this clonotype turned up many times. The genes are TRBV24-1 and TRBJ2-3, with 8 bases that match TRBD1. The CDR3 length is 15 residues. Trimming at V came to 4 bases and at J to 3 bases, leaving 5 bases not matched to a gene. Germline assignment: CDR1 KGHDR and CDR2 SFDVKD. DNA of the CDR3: TGTGCCACCAGTGAGATCCGACAGGGGACAGATACGCAGTATTTT. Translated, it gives CATSEIRQGTDTQYF.

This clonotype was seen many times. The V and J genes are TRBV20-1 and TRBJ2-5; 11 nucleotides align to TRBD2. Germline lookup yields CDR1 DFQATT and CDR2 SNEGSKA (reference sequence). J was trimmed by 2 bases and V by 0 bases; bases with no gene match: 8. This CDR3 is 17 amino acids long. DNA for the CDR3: TGCAGTGCTAGAGATCTTAATAGCGGGAGGGGTCAAGAGACCCAGTACTTC. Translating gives CSARDLNSGRGQETQYF.

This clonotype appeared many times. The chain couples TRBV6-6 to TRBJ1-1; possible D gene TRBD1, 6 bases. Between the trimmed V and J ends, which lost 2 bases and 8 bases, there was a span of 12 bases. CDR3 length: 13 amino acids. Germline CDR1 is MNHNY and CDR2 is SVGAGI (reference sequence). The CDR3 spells CASSYPPTGEAFF. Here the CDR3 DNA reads TGTGCCAGCAGTTACCCCCCGACAGGAGAAGCTTTCTTT.

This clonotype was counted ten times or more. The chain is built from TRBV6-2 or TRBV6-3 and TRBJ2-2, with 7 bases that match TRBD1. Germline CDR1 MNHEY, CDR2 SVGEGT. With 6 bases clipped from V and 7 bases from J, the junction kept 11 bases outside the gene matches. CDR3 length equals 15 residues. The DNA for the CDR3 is TGTGCCAGCAGACGACAATCAGGGGGTCACGGGGAGCTGTTTTTT. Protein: CASRRQSGGHGELFF.

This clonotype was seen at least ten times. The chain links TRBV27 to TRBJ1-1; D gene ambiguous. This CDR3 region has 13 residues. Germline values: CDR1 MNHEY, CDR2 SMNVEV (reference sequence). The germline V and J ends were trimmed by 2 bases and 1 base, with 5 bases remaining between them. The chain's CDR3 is CASSLRQNTEAFF. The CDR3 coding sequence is TGTGCCAGCAGTTTAAGACAGAACACTGAAGCTTTCTTT.

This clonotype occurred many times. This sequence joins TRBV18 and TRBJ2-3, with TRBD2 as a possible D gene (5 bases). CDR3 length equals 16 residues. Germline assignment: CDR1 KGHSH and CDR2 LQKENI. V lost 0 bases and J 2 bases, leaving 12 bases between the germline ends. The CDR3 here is CASSPPASRITDTQYF. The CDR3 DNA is TGTGCCAGCTCACCACCGGCTAGCAGGATCACAGATACGCAGTATTTT. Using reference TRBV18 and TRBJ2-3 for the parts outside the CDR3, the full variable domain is NAGVMQNPRHLVRRRGQEARLRCSPMKGHSHVYWYRQLPEEGLKFMVYLQKENIIDESGMPKERFSAEFPKEGPSILRIQQVVRGDSAAYFCASSPPASRITDTQYFGPGTRLTVL.

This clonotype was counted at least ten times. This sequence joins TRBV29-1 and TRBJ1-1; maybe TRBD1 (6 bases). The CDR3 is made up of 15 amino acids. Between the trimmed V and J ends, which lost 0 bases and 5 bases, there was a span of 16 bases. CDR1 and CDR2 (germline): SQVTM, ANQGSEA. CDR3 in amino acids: CSVEDLGGRRTEAFF. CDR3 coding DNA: TGCAGCGTTGAAGATCTAGGGGGACGAAGAACTGAAGCTTTCTTT.

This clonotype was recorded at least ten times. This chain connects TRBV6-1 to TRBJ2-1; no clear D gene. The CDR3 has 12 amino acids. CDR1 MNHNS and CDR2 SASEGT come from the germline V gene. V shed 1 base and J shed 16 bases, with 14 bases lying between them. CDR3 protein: CASSEGLVHTFF. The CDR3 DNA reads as TGTGCCAGCAGTGAAGGGCTGGTTCATACTTTCTTC.

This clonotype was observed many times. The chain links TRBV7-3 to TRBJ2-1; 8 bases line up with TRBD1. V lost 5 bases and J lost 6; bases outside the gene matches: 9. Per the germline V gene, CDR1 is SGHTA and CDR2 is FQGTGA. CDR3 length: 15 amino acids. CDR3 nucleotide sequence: TGTGCCAGCAGCCCCGCGGGGCAGGGGGCCAATGAGCAGTTCTTC. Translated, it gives CASSPAGQGANEQFF. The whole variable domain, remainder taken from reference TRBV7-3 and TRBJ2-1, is GAGVSQTPSNKVTEKGKYVELRCDPISGHTALYWYRQSLGQGPEFLIYFQGTGAADDSGLPNDRFFAVRPEGSVSTLKIQRTERGDSAVYLCASSPAGQGANEQFFGPGTRLTVL.

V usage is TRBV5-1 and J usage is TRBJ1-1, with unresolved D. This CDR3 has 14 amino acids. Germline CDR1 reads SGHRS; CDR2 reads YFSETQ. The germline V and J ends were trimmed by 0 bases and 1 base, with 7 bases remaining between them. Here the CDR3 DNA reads TGCGCCAGCAGCTTGGGATCACAGAACACTGAAGCTTTCTTT. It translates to CASSLGSQNTEAFF.